Included here is one T cell receptor beta chain sequence, with context. Authors' data handling: Reference gene primer amplification gave nucleated cell count estimates. The table came from immunoSEQ multiplex PCR; TCRdb's copy has only in-frame clones and leaves some out. The V and J calls and clone size come from that table; D and trimming were worked out from the DNA. The table shows about 210,000 clones, with 82% occurring only once. This entry is derived from a study of blood T cell repertoires in COVID-19. Looking at the study overall: Italy, Spain and the United States were the sources of the convalescent and acute COVID-19 samples. PBMCs, B-cell-depleted T cells, or T cells provided the cDNA or gDNA that made up the material.

CDR1 and CDR2 from the germline V gene are MGHDK and SYGVNS. Between the trimmed V and J ends, which lost 2 bases and 3 bases, there was a span of 17 bases. The CDR3 extends over 16 amino acids. The chain is built from TRBV25-1 and TRBJ2-7; weak D call: TRBD2 (6 bases). The sequencing input was peripheral blood. The clonotype comes from a woman in her 40s with acute or convalescent COVID-19. For the CDR3, the DNA is TGTGCCAGCAGTGAAGCGGGATCCGCAAGATACTACGAGCAGTACTTC. Translation: CASSEAGSARYYEQYF.